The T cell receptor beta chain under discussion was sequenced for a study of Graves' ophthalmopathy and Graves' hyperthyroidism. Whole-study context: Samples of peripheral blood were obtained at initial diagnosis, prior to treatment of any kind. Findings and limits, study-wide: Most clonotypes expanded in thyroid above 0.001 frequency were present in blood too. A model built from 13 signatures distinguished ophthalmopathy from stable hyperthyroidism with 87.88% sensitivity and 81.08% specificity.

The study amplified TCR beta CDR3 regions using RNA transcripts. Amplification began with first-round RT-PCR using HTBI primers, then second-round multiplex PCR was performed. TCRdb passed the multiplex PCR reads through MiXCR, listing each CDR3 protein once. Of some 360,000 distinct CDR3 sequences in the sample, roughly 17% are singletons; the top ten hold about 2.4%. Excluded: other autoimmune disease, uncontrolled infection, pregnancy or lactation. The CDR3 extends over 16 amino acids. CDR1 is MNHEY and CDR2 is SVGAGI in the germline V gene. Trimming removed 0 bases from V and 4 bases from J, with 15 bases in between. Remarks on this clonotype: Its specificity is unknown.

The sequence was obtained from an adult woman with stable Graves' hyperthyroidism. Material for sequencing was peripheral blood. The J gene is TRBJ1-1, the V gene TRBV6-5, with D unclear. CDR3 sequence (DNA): TGTGCCAGCAGTTACTCGAGTAGATTCGGGTCCACTGAAGCTTTCTTT. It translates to CASSYSSRFGSTEAFF.